These 27 T cell receptor beta chains came from one sample sequenced in a study of blood T cell repertoires in COVID-19. Repertoires were generated with immunoSEQ multiplex PCR, while TCRdb's copy carries only in-frame clones and drops some. The sample carries about 52,000 clones, approximately 83% recorded once. Input material: peripheral blood. The receptors were gathered from a man aged 65 to 85 with active COVID-19.

The CDR3 DNA sequence: TGTGCCAGCAGCTCCGGGAGGGGGTCTCAGCCCCAGCATTTT. Amino acid sequence: CASSSGRGSQPQHF. The chain carries TRBV11-2 and TRBJ1-5; perhaps TRBD1 as D (6 bases). Per germline, CDR1 SGHAT and CDR2 FQNNGV. V was cut by 4 bases and J by 6 bases, with 13 bases left in between. CDR3 length equals 14 residues.

The genes are TRBV9 and TRBJ2-5, with 10 nucleotides matching TRBD1. The V segment lost 4 bases and the J segment 4 bases; nucleotides outside the gene matches: 7. Germline loops: CDR1 SGDLS, CDR2 YYNGEE. This CDR3 has 15 amino acids. CDR3 in DNA: TGTGCCAGCAGCCCTACGGGACAGGGGCGAGAGACCCAGTACTTC. As protein: CASSPTGQGRETQYF. Variable domain in full (rest from reference TRBV9 and TRBJ2-5): DSGVTQTPKHLITATGQRVTLRCSPRSGDLSVYWYQQSLDQGLQFLIQYYNGEERAKGNILERFSAQQFPDLHSELNLSSLELGDSALYFCASSPTGQGRETQYFGPGTRLLVL.

The gene calls are TRBV7-6 and TRBJ2-7; possibly TRBD2 for D (6 bases). The germline CDR1 and CDR2 sequences are SGHVS and FNYEAQ. Trimming took off 5 bases at V and 4 bases at J, with 21 bases between the two ends. The CDR3 is 16 amino acids. The CDR3 sequence: CASSHGVGGLAYEQYF. The CDR3 coding sequence is TGTGCCAGCAGCCATGGTGTCGGGGGTCTCGCGTACGAGCAGTACTTC.

This clone showed up just a few times. The chain carries TRBV21-1 and TRBJ1-5; TRBD1, the table's D call, lacks a check against the DNA. TRBV21-1 is listed as a pseudogene. The CDR3 extends over 18 amino acids. CDR3 bases: TGTGCCAGCAGCAAATACGAGACAGGTGGTGATAGCAATCAGCCCCAGCATTTT. It encodes CASSKYETGGDSNQPQHF.

The rearrangement uses TRBV6-2 or TRBV6-3 and TRBJ1-5; TRBD1 matches 7 bases. This CDR3 has 16 residues. Germline trimming cut 2 bases from V and 4 bases from J; bases unmatched to any gene: 8. Germline V gene data show CDR1 as MNHEY and CDR2 as SVGEGT. DNA for the CDR3: TGTGCCAGCAGTTACCGTAGGGGGCGAACAAATCAGCCCCAGCATTTT. Translation: CASSYRRGRTNQPQHF.

The V call is TRBV19, the J call TRBJ1-4; tentative D call: TRBD1 (5 bases). From germline, CDR1 is LNHDA and CDR2 SQIVND (reference sequence). The CDR3 has 13 amino acids. The V end was cut by 5 bases, the J end by 5 bases, with 9 bases between. The CDR3 DNA is TGTGCCAGTAGTCGGGGGGGAAATGAAAAACTGTTTTTT. This translates into CASSRGGNEKLFF.

This chain connects TRBV3-1 (or the pseudogene TRBV3-2) to TRBJ2-7; possibly TRBD2 for D (6 bases). Trimming removed 3 bases at V and 3 bases at J, with 15 bases between. The germline gives CDR1 LGHDT, CDR2 YNNKEL (reference sequence). There are 15 residues in the CDR3. The CDR3 DNA is TGTGCCAGCAGCCATGGGACTTTTCGGGTCTACGAGCAGTACTTC. Translation: CASSHGTFRVYEQYF.

This clone was picked up a small number of times. The chain employs TRBV6-2 or TRBV6-3 and TRBJ2-5, with D hard to call. The CDR3 loop spans 14 amino acids. Trimming cost V 2 bases and J 5 bases, with 12 bases left between them. From germline, CDR1 is MNHEY and CDR2 SVGEGT. CDR3 DNA: TGTGCCAGCAGTTACGGCCTTGCTAGGGAGACCCAGTACTTC. It yields the protein CASSYGLARETQYF.

The chain joins TRBV5-1 to TRBJ2-2; D unclear. CDR1 is SGHRS and CDR2 is YFSETQ in the germline V gene. The CDR3 spans 15 residues. Trimming removed 0 bases from V and 4 bases from J, with 10 bases in between. The CDR3 DNA reads TGCGCCAGCAGCTTGGGAGTCCGAGGCACCGGGGAGCTGTTTTTT. This codes for CASSLGVRGTGELFF.

This chain links TRBV30 with TRBJ2-1, with 8 bases identical to TRBD1. Trimming took 3 bases from V and 7 from J; bases not matched to a gene: 11. The germline CDR1 and CDR2 sequences are GTSNPN and SVGIG (reference sequence). The CDR3 consists of 15 residues. Written as DNA, the CDR3 is TGTGCCTGGAGATGGCTAGCCAGGGGGCGAAATGAGCAGTTCTTC. Its protein product is CAWRWLARGRNEQFF.

The CDR3 here is CASSLEGTTYEQYF. CDR3 nucleotide sequence: TGTGCCAGCAGCTTAGAAGGGACAACCTACGAGCAGTACTTC. The gene calls are TRBV7-2 and TRBJ2-7; TRBD1 is a possible D gene (6 bases). CDR1 and CDR2 from the germline V gene are SGHTA and FQGNSA. There are 14 residues in the CDR3. V was clipped by 1 base and J by 2 bases, with 9 bases between them.

This chain uses TRBV2 with TRBJ2-1; 13 bases line up with TRBD2. V dropped 2 bases and J dropped 2; count of bases not matched to a gene: 6. The CDR3 is 18 amino acids. CDR1 and CDR2 from the germline V gene are SNHLY and FYNNEI. The CDR3 sequence is CASSEPRLAGGPYNEQFF. Here the CDR3 DNA reads TGTGCCAGCAGTGAACCCCGACTAGCGGGGGGCCCCTACAATGAGCAGTTCTTC.

In DNA, the CDR3 is TGTGCCAGCAGCTTAACGGCGGCGGGAGGGACCCGGCATTTT. Translation: CASSLTAAGGTRHF. The chain links TRBV11-2 to TRBJ1-5; D possibly corresponds to TRBD1 (5 bases). The germline gives CDR1 SGHAT, CDR2 FQNNGV. This CDR3 region has 14 residues. V was pared by 2 bases and J by 15 bases, with 20 bases between.

This clone occurred a few times. The CDR3 here is CASSLTGDTEAFF. In DNA form, the CDR3 reads TGTGCCAGCAGCTTGACAGGGGACACTGAAGCTTTCTTT. The chain links TRBV7-9 to TRBJ1-1; 8 nucleotides agree with TRBD1. From germline, CDR1 is SEHNR and CDR2 FQNEAQ (reference sequence). The CDR3 sequence is 13 residues long. The junction had 0 bases not matched to a gene; V was cut back by 3 bases and J by 3 bases.

In this sample, this clone turned up a few times. The rearrangement links TRBV11-2 to TRBJ2-2; unclear D gene. The CDR3 consists of 13 residues. Germline V gene data show CDR1 as SGHAT and CDR2 as FQNNGV. V was clipped by 5 bases and J by 5 bases, with 9 bases between them. CDR3 residues: CASSRLGTGELFF. The CDR3 DNA reads as TGTGCCAGCAGCCGCCTCGGGACCGGGGAGCTGTTTTTT.

This clone was found once. The chain combines TRBV30 with TRBJ1-2; D is uncertain. CDR3 length: 13 amino acids. The V and J ends lost 8 bases and 7 bases respectively, with 20 bases between them. The V gene's germline CDR1 is GTSNPN and CDR2 SVGIG (reference sequence). The CDR3 coding sequence is TGTGCCGCACCGCCCGAGATTCGGGGTGGCTACACCTTC. As protein: CAAPPEIRGGYTF.

The chain couples TRBV5-1 to TRBJ1-2, with D tentatively TRBD1 (6 bases). Trimming took 6 bases from V and 0 from J, leaving 12 bases between them. This CDR3 is 14 amino acids long. Germline V gene sequence: CDR1 SGHRS, CDR2 YFSETQ. The CDR3 region has the DNA TGCGCCAGCACCCAGGACAGTCCTAACTATGGCTACACCTTC. The encoded protein is CASTQDSPNYGYTF. The full variable domain, in which reference TRBV5-1 and TRBJ1-2 provide the parts outside the CDR3, is KAGVTQTPRYLIKTRGQQVTLSCSPISGHRSVSWYQQTPGQGLQFLFEYFSETQRNKGNFPGRFSGRQFSNSRSEMNVSTLELGDSALYLCASTQDSPNYGYTFGSGTRLTVV.

J is TRBJ1-4 and V is TRBV4-3; D gene ambiguous. Germline assignment: CDR1 LGHNA and CDR2 YSLEER. The CDR3 loop spans 13 amino acids. The V end was cut by 0 bases, the J end by 11 bases, with 10 bases between. The DNA for the CDR3 is TGCGCCAGCAGCCAAGATGAGGGAGGGAAACTGTTTTTT. Its protein is CASSQDEGGKLFF.

J is TRBJ1-3 and V is TRBV5-8; D unclear. The germline gives CDR1 SGHTS, CDR2 YDEGEE. CDR3 length equals 16 residues. Trimming shortened V by 0 bases and J by 0 bases, and 10 bases separated the two germline ends. CDR3 region: CASSLAGGSSGNTIYF. CDR3 DNA: TGTGCCAGCAGCTTGGCCGGCGGGAGCTCTGGAAACACCATATATTTT.

The V call is TRBV3-1 (or the pseudogene TRBV3-2), the J call TRBJ1-1; no clear D gene. V dropped 1 base and J dropped 5 bases, with 5 bases sitting between them. Germline V gene sequence: CDR1 LGHDT, CDR2 YNNKEL (reference sequence). The CDR3 totals 12 residues. The CDR3 sequence is CASSQVETEAFF. The DNA of the CDR3 is TGTGCCAGCAGCCAAGTGGAGACTGAAGCTTTCTTT.

The V and J genes are TRBV3-1 (or the pseudogene TRBV3-2) and TRBJ2-1; no firm D call. CDR3 length equals 18 residues. V was shortened by 0 bases and J by 6 bases, with 21 bases between the two germline ends. Germline lookup yields CDR1 LGHDT and CDR2 YNNKEL (reference sequence). CDR3: CASSQDIGPSQPSNEQFF. CDR3 DNA: TGTGCCAGCAGCCAAGATATTGGGCCCTCCCAGCCCTCCAATGAGCAGTTCTTC.

In this sample, this clone turned up once. The chain recombines TRBV13 with TRBJ2-3; 11 bases line up with TRBD2. Germline loops: CDR1 PRHDT, CDR2 FYEKMQ (reference sequence). V shed 5 bases, J shed 4 bases, and the junction held 8 bases outside the gene matches. CDR3 length equals 16 residues. CDR3 amino acids: CASSLNSGGAPDTQYF. The CDR3 bases are TGTGCCAGCAGCCTAAATAGCGGGGGGGCCCCAGATACGCAGTATTTT.

This CDR3 is CASSLDNAGTEAFF. The DNA for the CDR3 is TGTGCCAGCAGCTTAGATAACGCCGGCACTGAAGCTTTCTTT. The rearrangement uses TRBV7-2 and TRBJ1-1; D remains ambiguous. Germline V gene sequence: CDR1 SGHTA, CDR2 FQGNSA. This CDR3 spans 14 amino acids. V shed 1 base and J shed 4 bases, with 10 bases lying between them.

The chain is built from TRBV9 and TRBJ1-5; no firm D call. V gave up 0 bases and J gave up 3 bases, with 7 bases separating them. CDR1 and CDR2 (germline): SGDLS, YYNGEE. The CDR3 has 14 amino acids. Here the CDR3 DNA reads TGTGCCAGCAGCGTAGACGGAGCCAATCAGCCCCAGCATTTT. Its translation is CASSVDGANQPQHF.

The chain combines TRBV5-6 with TRBJ1-5, with D maybe TRBD1 (6 bases). The CDR3 is 15 amino acids. Per germline, CDR1 SGHDT and CDR2 YYEEEE. V was clipped by 4 bases and J by 1 base, with 12 bases between them. CDR3 nucleotides: TGTGCCAGCAGCCTACAGGGTAGGAGCAATCAGCCCCAGCATTTT. It yields the protein CASSLQGRSNQPQHF.

The chain employs TRBV5-1 and TRBJ2-3; maybe TRBD2 (5 bases). In germline, CDR1 is SGHRS, CDR2 YFSETQ. V shed 5 bases and J shed 5 bases, with 18 bases lying between them. The CDR3 is 15 amino acids. The CDR3 spells CASSLPGNLGDTQYF. In DNA form, the CDR3 reads TGCGCCAGCAGTCTTCCGGGAAATCTTGGAGATACGCAGTATTTT.

This clone was detected once. The chain is built from TRBV3-1 (or the pseudogene TRBV3-2) and TRBJ1-1, with D unclear. Germline V gene sequence: CDR1 LGHDT, CDR2 YNNKEL (reference sequence). Trimming left V 4 bases short and J 1 base short, with 10 bases between. CDR3 length equals 14 residues. This chain's CDR3 is CASSRTGGNTEAFF. Written as DNA, the CDR3 is TGTGCCAGCAGCCGGACCGGAGGGAACACTGAAGCTTTCTTT.